The clone carrying this T cell receptor (beta chain) was counted ten times or more. As for time point: newly diagnosed GD, antithyroid drugs for less than 3 months. PBMC-derived RNA was used for the TCR library. The record originates from a study of regulatory T cells in long-lasting Graves disease. Per germline, CDR1 LNHNV and CDR2 YYDKDF (reference sequence). The CDR3 has 16 residues. With 4 bases clipped from V and 5 bases from J, the junction kept 8 bases outside the gene matches. Arm-PCR of CDR3 regions and iRepertoire HTBI primers were the basis on which TCR beta libraries were built. MiXCR, applied by TCRdb to the multiplex PCR reads, yields one record per CDR3 protein. Counted here are about 540,000 distinct CDR3 sequences, approximately 12% occurring once; the ten biggest clones make up under 10%. Separately, the same data were catalogued under a study of T cells in Graves' hyperthyroidism and ophthalmopathy. Turning to that study: Researchers defined stable Graves' hyperthyroidism as no ophthalmopathy progression within 18 months. HTBI primers were used for first-round RT-PCR of the TCR CDR3.

The chain recombines TRBV15 with TRBJ2-1, with 10 bases aligning to TRBD2. The source of this sequence is a man under 40 with Graves disease. This specimen was peripheral blood mononuclear cells (PBMCs), taken at new diagnosis, from a patient treated with antithyroid drugs. This CDR3 is CATSNRRLAGHNEQFF. CDR3 nucleotides: TGTGCCACCAGCAACCGAAGACTAGCGGGTCACAATGAGCAGTTCTTC.